This TCR beta chain was documented in a study of cytomegalovirus exposure and HLA in healthy donors. This clone was observed at least ten times. Primers: 60 Vbeta forward and 13 Jbeta reverse. Produced via immunoSEQ multiplex PCR; TCRdb's table is partial and in-frame only. This table holds 90,000 to 120,000 clones, roughly four fifths found once. In germline, CDR1 is SNHLY, CDR2 FYNNEI. The V gene lost 10 bases and the J gene lost 7 bases, with 19 bases spanning the gap. CDR3 length equals 13 residues. The sequence was obtained from a man aged 18-30 years in good health and CMV-seronegative. The sample was PBMCs. The chain is built from TRBV2 and TRBJ1-1; possible D gene TRBD1, 6 bases. CDR3 nucleotides: TGTGCCACCGGGGGGCAGGGTAGCGGTGAAGCTTTCTTT. Translation: CATGGQGSGEAFF.